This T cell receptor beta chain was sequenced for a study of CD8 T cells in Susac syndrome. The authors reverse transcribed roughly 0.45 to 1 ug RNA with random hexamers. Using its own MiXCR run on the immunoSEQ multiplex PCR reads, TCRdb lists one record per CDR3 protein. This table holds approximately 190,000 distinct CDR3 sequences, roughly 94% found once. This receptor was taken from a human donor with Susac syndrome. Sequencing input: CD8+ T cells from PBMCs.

CDR3: CASRATATNEKLFF. In nucleotides, the CDR3 is TGTGCCAGCAGAGCGACAGCAACTAATGAAAAACTGTTTTTT. V is TRBV27 and J is TRBJ1-4, with TRBD1 as a possible D gene (5 bases). This CDR3 is 14 amino acids long. V gave up 6 bases and J gave up 0 bases, with 8 bases separating them. The germline V gene has CDR1 MNHEY and CDR2 SMNVEV (reference sequence).